This T cell receptor beta chain was identified in a study of T-cell reconstitution after alpha-beta-depleted transplantation in children. Unique molecular identifiers were used to barcode this TCRbeta library. A single record per CDR3 protein comes from TCRdb applying MiXCR to the PCR reads. This table has hundreds of thousands of distinct CDR3 sequences, roughly a tenth appearing once. The table lists this clonotype with a few counts. J gave up 2 bases and V 8 bases, and 10 bases lay outside the gene matches. Germline values: CDR1 MNHEY, CDR2 SMNVEV (reference sequence). CDR3 length: 16 residues. The TCR originated in a human donor who donated a stem cell graft to a child with acute myeloid leukemia. The V and J genes are TRBV27 and TRBJ2-1, with 9 bases matching TRBD1. Sequencing was performed on PBMCs from the stem cell graft donor, taken from the stem cell graft. For the CDR3, the DNA is TGTGCCAGCCGAATAGGACAGGGGACTGCCTACAATGAGCAGTTCTTC. It yields the protein CASRIGQGTAYNEQFF.